This T cell receptor beta chain was identified in a study of metastatic and nonmetastatic thyroid tumors. Methods used by the authors: A distant-metastasis classifier for papillary thyroid cancer was built using CDR3 differences across clinicopathological groups. TCRdb recomputed clones from the PCR reads via MiXCR. Clone size and V and J calls follow TCRdb, not the original study. Of some 37,000 clones in the sample, less than 25% were seen once. General study points: Significantly greater TCR beta diversity was reportedly found in malignant thyroid tumors than in benign nodules (in blood and tumor).

Each patient came to thyroid surgery without any prior treatment (of any kind). This clone has just a few counts. What it recognizes is unknown. Trimming removed 8 bases from V and 3 bases from J, with 19 bases in between. This CDR3 comprises 15 residues. The V gene's germline CDR1 is MNHNS and CDR2 SASEGT. The TCR originated in a female donor with papillary thyroid cancer or a benign thyroid nodule (not recorded which). Some clones in this sample may be carry-over from other donors' samples. This sequence joins TRBV6-1 and TRBJ1-2; maybe TRBD1 (6 bases). Sequencing was carried out using blood. The CDR3 loop reads CASSFTGHGDYGYTF. The CDR3 nucleotides read TGTGCCAGCTCCTTTACAGGGCACGGGGACTATGGCTACACCTTC.